Sequencing of this TCR beta chain was carried out in a study of T cells in Graves' hyperthyroidism and ophthalmopathy (dated by TCRdb to between 2019 and 2020). In terms of the full investigation: Peripheral blood samples were taken at initial diagnosis, before any treatment was given. The 90 to 100 discovery patients were randomly divided into training and test sets at a 7:3 ratio. After blood sampling, hyperthyroidism patients were treated with methimazole at a starting dose of 30 mg daily, and ophthalmopathy patients were treated with high-dose intravenous methylprednisolone. In about 6 Graves' hyperthyroidism patients, the study also compared T-cell repertoires from thyroid tissue with T-cell repertoires from blood. The paper describes TCR Vbeta CDR3 sequencing of 120 to 150 peripheral blood samples, made up of some 40 ophthalmopathy patients, approximately 76 hyperthyroidism patients and some 17 progressor patients. To identify distinguishing TCR V-J signatures, a discovery cohort of around 100 patients was used, comprising fewer than 45 with Graves' ophthalmopathy and 55 to 65 with stable Graves' hyperthyroidism. An independent validation cohort of under 20 hyperthyroidism patients and more than 15 patients who later progressed to ophthalmopathy tested prospective prediction of ophthalmopathy.

General findings and caveats noted by the study authors: Most expanded thyroid clonotypes (frequency above 0.001) were also detected in blood, suggesting blood repertoires may reflect thyroid immune responses. No statistical method was used to set the sample size in advance, and investigators knew the group allocation. A model built on a 13 V-J signature distinguished ophthalmopathy from stable hyperthyroidism, reaching around 90% sensitivity and 81.08% specificity in cross-validation and 80%/75% in testing. In validation, the model predicted progression to ophthalmopathy a median of around 6.5 months before onset, with roughly 70% sensitivity and about 72% specificity.

In the ophthalmopathy patients, disease was moderately to severely active, with a Clinical Activity Score of 3 or more, a NOSPECS grade of 4 or more, and a duration of less than 3 months. Exclusion was applied to patients with uncontrolled infections, other autoimmune diseases, pregnancy or lactation. Diagnoses were established on the basis of clinical symptoms, serum thyroxine and TRAb, thyroid ultrasound, and orbital computed tomography. PBMCs were separated from about 10 ml of fresh peripheral blood using Ficoll-Paque density gradient centrifugation. Total RNA was extracted with Trizol reagent, and quality was checked on an Agilent 2100 Bioanalyzer. Ten or more counts support this clonotype. This receptor's antigen is unknown. There are no base qualities to consult, and no much larger clone falls within one base. The CDR3 holds 16 amino acids from the cysteine to the phenylalanine. Solely the CDR3 DNA is kept, with 48 bases framed from the first base. Via the germline V gene, CDR1 is MNHEY and CDR2 SVGEGT. Ends trimmed: V by 4 bases, J by 7 bases; bases unmatched to a gene: 12.

The TCR beta CDR3 regions were amplified from RNA transcripts. For the first round of RT-PCR on the TCR CDR3, the HTBI primer set was used together with the Qiagen OneStep RT-PCR kit. Libraries were constructed in a second round of multiplex PCR, after which size selection and purification were carried out. Libraries were sequenced paired-end with 100 bp reads on an Illumina HiSeq2000. The published analysis was carried out like this. SOAPnuke was used to process the raw data, removing reads that contained adapters or uncalled bases, had a mean Phred below 15, or lacked an exact match to the constant primer or identifier. COPE v1.2.5 was used to merge the high-quality paired reads, and each unique nucleotide sequence was defined as a clonotype. MiTCR v1.1 was used to align the clonotypes against IMGT TRBV, TRBD and TRBJ reference segments. The analysis included only V-J combinations with a frequency above 0.0001, which together covered over 98% of the repertoires. A TCS score was defined as the ratio between F50 (clonal expansion) and ExV (chaos), using BLOSUM62-based TCRdist between CDR3 peptides within each V-J. Welch's t-statistics and random forest reduced 500 to 650 V-J features to 13, which were used in a naive Bayes classifier (R e1071). The public sequencing data were trimmed at Q25 with fastp and processed into clonotypes with MiXCR by TCRdb, which kept only in-frame beta chains. Each CDR3 protein gets just one entry, which takes the most common genes and DNA from the rows behind it. TCRdb, not the authors, supplied the V and J calls. The sample contains 490,000 or so distinct CDR3 sequences, just under 20% of them found a single time. About 45% of the sample is taken by the ten largest.

The sample comprised blood. This receptor was obtained from a man aged 35-49 years with Graves' ophthalmopathy. The sequence links TRBV6-2 or TRBV6-3 to TRBJ2-1; TRBD2 agrees with 8 junctional bases. The nucleotide sequence is given as TGTGCCAGCAGTTTTTTCAGCGGGAGATCGGGTAATGAGCAGTTCTTC. Its translation is CASSFFSGRSGNEQFF.